Listed below are T cell receptor beta chains from one sample, sequenced in a study of vaccination and CD4 T cells after COVID-19. TCRdb re-called the PCR reads through MiXCR, storing one row per CDR3 protein. The data contain about 15,000 distinct CDR3 sequences, around 50% of them singletons. These receptors' targets are unknown. Here the sequenced sample was CD4+ T cells from blood, cultured in vitro, taken about 7 months after SARS-CoV-2 vaccination. The source is a human donor who had recovered from COVID-19. Both conserved end residues are part of each CDR3. Fields, in order: J gene, V gene, clone size, D gene, CDR3 protein, CDR3 DNA. D genes are given only for firm matches. Clone size is not always given. Where it is, it says once, few, many or a class for expanded clones.

TRBJ2-7,TRBV19,.,TRBD2,CASSIPGRAPIEQYF,TGTGCCAGTAGTATCCCGGGGAGGGCCCCCATCGAGCAGTACTTC
TRBJ2-1,TRBV7-2,.,.,CASSWSSSNEQFF,TGTGCCAGCAGCTGGAGTAGCTCCAATGAGCAGTTCTTC
TRBJ1-1,TRBV20-1,.,.,CSARPGANLNTEAFF,TGCAGTGCCAGACCTGGTGCGAACTTGAACACTGAAGCTTTCTTT
TRBJ1-2,TRBV20-1,.,.,CSAREGTGTWSYGYTF,TGCAGTGCTAGAGAGGGGACCGGAACTTGGTCCTATGGCTACACCTTC
TRBJ1-2,TRBV6-1,.,TRBD1,CASREAGGRGYTF,TGTGCCAGCAGGGAAGCAGGGGGCAGGGGCTACACCTTC
TRBJ2-5,TRBV20-1,few,TRBD2,CSARDGLAGETQYF,TGCAGTGCTAGGGACGGACTAGCGGGGGAGACCCAGTACTTC
TRBJ2-1,TRBV15,.,.,CATSREPGRGYNEQFF,TGTGCCACCAGCAGAGAACCGGGACGGGGATACAATGAGCAGTTCTTC
TRBJ1-5,TRBV30,.,.,CAWSGGSNQPQHF,TGTGCCTGGAGCGGGGGTAGCAATCAGCCCCAGCATTTT
TRBJ2-7,TRBV6-1,.,TRBD1,CASRFRDRVPYEQYF,TGTGCCAGCAGGTTCAGGGACAGGGTACCCTACGAGCAGTACTTC
TRBJ2-5,TRBV20-1,.,.,CSARDARGTVETQYF,TGCAGTGCTAGAGATGCCCGGGGTACAGTGGAGACCCAGTACTTC
TRBJ1-1,TRBV20-1,few,.,CSANRYMNTEAFF,TGCAGTGCCAACAGGTATATGAACACTGAAGCTTTCTTT
TRBJ1-5,TRBV6-2/TRBV6-3,.,.,CASSPRPEAQHF,TGTGCCAGCAGCCCCAGACCTGAGGCCCAGCATTTT
TRBJ1-6,TRBV7-2,.,.,CASSLNAPGTPLHF,TGTGCCAGCAGCTTAAACGCCCCTGGGACACCCCTCCACTTT
TRBJ2-3,TRBV6-1,once,.,CASSRDLGADTQYF,TGTGCCAGCAGTCGTGACTTGGGGGCAGATACGCAGTATTTT
TRBJ2-5,TRBV7-6,.,.,CASSSFSQQETQYF,TGTGCCAGCAGCTCCTTCAGCCAACAAGAGACCCAGTACTTC
TRBJ2-5,TRBV20-1,few,.,CSARASQGGGETQYF,TGCAGTGCTAGAGCCTCACAGGGTGGGGGGGAGACCCAGTACTTC